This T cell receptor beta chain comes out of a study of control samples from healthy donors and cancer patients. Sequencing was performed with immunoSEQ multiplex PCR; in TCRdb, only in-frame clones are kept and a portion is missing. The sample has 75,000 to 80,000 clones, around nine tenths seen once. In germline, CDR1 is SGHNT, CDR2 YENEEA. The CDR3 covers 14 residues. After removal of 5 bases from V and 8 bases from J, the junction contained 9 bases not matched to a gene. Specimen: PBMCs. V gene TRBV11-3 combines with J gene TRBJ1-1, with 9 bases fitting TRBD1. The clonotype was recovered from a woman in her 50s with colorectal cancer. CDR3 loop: CASSRGQGSREAFF. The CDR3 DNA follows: TGTGCCAGCAGCCGGGGACAGGGATCGAGGGAAGCTTTCTTT.